The clone carrying this T cell receptor (beta chain) was recorded a few times. Its antigen remains unknown. This sample is part of a study of blood T cells in healthy people across ages. Study outcomes and limitations: Across samples, TCR beta diversity tracked strongly with naive T cell percentage.

A second PCR of about 6 to 12 cycles used a sample-barcoded 5' primer and a J-beta primer mix. TCRdb ran MiXCR on the 5' RACE reads and lists one entry per CDR3 protein. The table includes about 800,000 distinct CDR3 sequences, about 25% detected once. This CDR3 comprises 11 residues. The V end lost 3 bases, the J end lost 4 bases, and 6 bases lay between the germline ends. The germline V gene has CDR1 DFQATT and CDR2 SNEGSKA (reference sequence). The same data also contributed to another study, on T cells of mothers and their children.

Sequenced material: blood. This chain connects TRBV20-1 to TRBJ1-2; D gene ambiguous. This clonotype was obtained from a boy between 10 and 17 years old in good health. The CDR3 loop is CSASEVYGYTF. The CDR3 DNA sequence: TGCAGTGCTAGCGAAGTCTATGGCTACACCTTC.